A single T cell receptor beta chain is shown here with its context. What it binds is not known. These data are taken from a study of T cells in localized non-small cell lung cancer. Profiling relied on immunoSEQ multiplex PCR, and the TCRdb table lists in-frame clones only, not all of them. The sample lists around 67,000 clones, 75% to 90% seen once, with 1.5% to 2% in the top ten. Study conclusions and caveats: The study linked higher blood T cell density to longer overall survival. In adjacent lung, a median about 54 of the top 100 tumor clones were found. Uninvolved adjacent lung, not tumor, had the highest T cell clonality. Sequencing involved a lone tumor region, leaving heterogeneity possible.

The specimen comprised peripheral blood, sampled before any cancer treatment. The TCR was taken from a woman between 40 and 69 years old with stage I lung adenocarcinoma.

CDR3 amino acids: CASSLLRGLHEQYF. CDR3 coding DNA: TGTGCCAGCAGTTTATTGCGTGGTTTGCACGAGCAGTACTTC. The chain uses TRBV27 and TRBJ2-7; D gene unclear. In germline, CDR1 is MNHEY, CDR2 SMNVEV (reference sequence). V was pared by 1 base and J by 5 bases, with 12 bases between. The length of the CDR3 is 14 residues.